Following are 12 T cell receptor beta chains from one sample sequenced in a study of T cell responses to AZD1222 COVID-19 vaccine. Libraries were prepared by immunoSEQ multiplex PCR; TCRdb keeps only in-frame clonotypes and omits some of them. Of fewer than 150,000 clones in the sample, 85% to 90% were seen once. Sequences were derived from peripheral blood, sampled 28 days after the second AZD1222 dose. The receptors stem from an adult who received the AZD1222 COVID-19 vaccine.

The sample holds one count of this clone. This rearrangement joins TRBV27 to TRBJ2-3; 9 nucleotides align to TRBD2. V was pared by 1 base and J by 4 bases, with 9 bases of the junction left unmatched. Looked up from germline, CDR1 is MNHEY and CDR2 is SMNVEV (reference sequence). This CDR3 comprises 17 residues. The CDR3 is CASSLYWREGLPDTQYF. DNA for the CDR3: TGTGCCAGCAGTTTATACTGGCGGGAGGGCTTACCAGATACGCAGTATTTT.

This clone was seen more than once but under ten times. The chain is built from TRBV21-1 and TRBJ2-1; TRBD2 is the table's D call and was not checked against the DNA. TRBV21-1 is a pseudogene. The CDR3 is made up of 15 amino acids. The CDR3 region is CASSRRIAGRHEQFF. CDR3 DNA: TGTGCCAGCAGCAGGCGGATTGCGGGGCGCCATGAGCAGTTCTTC.

This clone has a single count. The chain is built from TRBV30 and TRBJ1-1; tentatively, D is TRBD1 (5 bases). CDR3 length equals 15 residues. V lost 0 bases and J 8 bases, leaving 19 bases between the germline ends. Germline CDR1 is GTSNPN and CDR2 is SVGIG (reference sequence). The CDR3 protein is CAWSVQRLGESEAFF. In DNA, the CDR3 is TGTGCCTGGAGTGTACAACGTTTGGGGGAGTCCGAAGCTTTCTTT.

This rearrangement joins TRBV11-2 to TRBJ1-2; TRBD1 is a possible D gene (6 bases). This CDR3 is 15 amino acids long. Germline CDR1 SGHAT, CDR2 FQNNGV. Trimming took 1 base from V and 0 from J, leaving 9 bases between them. In nucleotides, the CDR3 is TGTGCCAGCAGCTTAGCGGCAGGGGCTAACTATGGCTACACCTTC. Translation: CASSLAAGANYGYTF. The full variable domain, completed using reference TRBV11-2 and TRBJ1-2, is EAGVAQSPRYKIIEKRQSVAFWCNPISGHATLYWYQQILGQGPKLLIQFQNNGVVDDSQLPKDRFSAERLKGVDSTLKIQPAKLEDSAVYLCASSLAAGANYGYTFGSGTRLTVV.

The V and J genes are TRBV2 and TRBJ2-2; unclear D gene. V lost 7 bases to trimming and J lost 5 bases, with 8 bases between them. CDR1 is SNHLY, CDR2 FYNNEI, per germline. CDR3 length: 12 residues. In nucleotides, the CDR3 is TGTGCCAGCAAACGGTCAACCGGGGAGCTGTTTTTT. Amino acids: CASKRSTGELFF.

The chain joins TRBV24-1 to TRBJ1-4; TRBD1 might be the D (5 bases). This CDR3 is 15 amino acids long. Trimming stripped 2 bases from V and 5 bases from J, with 11 bases between. Germline-derived CDR1 and CDR2 are KGHDR and SFDVKD. CDR3 in DNA: TGTGCCACCAGTGATTCCAGGGTGGGGAATGAAAAACTGTTTTTT. This codes for CATSDSRVGNEKLFF.

This clone was counted a few times. The chain uses TRBV7-3 and TRBJ1-6; the D gene is possibly TRBD1 (5 bases). Deletions cut 1 base from V and 9 bases from J, with 13 bases between. From germline, CDR1 is SGHTA and CDR2 FQGTGA. The CDR3 runs to 15 residues. As DNA, the CDR3 is TGTGCCAGCAGCTTAAGCGGGATCGGGGGTTCACCCCTCCACTTT. Encoded protein: CASSLSGIGGSPLHF.

This chain uses TRBV2 with TRBJ2-3; 10 bases fit TRBD2. V shed 4 bases and J 4 bases; nucleotides not matched to a gene: 8. This CDR3 is 16 amino acids long. Germline CDR1 SNHLY, CDR2 FYNNEI. In nucleotides, the CDR3 is TGTGCCAGCAGTGGATCCAGCGGGAGGGCCTCAGATACGCAGTATTTT. Residues: CASSGSSGRASDTQYF.

The chain carries TRBV25-1 and TRBJ1-2, with a weak D call TRBD1 (5 bases). In germline, CDR1 is MGHDK, CDR2 SYGVNS. The V end lost 2 bases, the J end lost 3 bases, and 10 bases lay between the germline ends. This CDR3 spans 14 amino acids. The CDR3 nucleotides read TGTGCCAGCAGTGAAAAGGGACTGTACTATGGCTACACCTTC. Its translation: CASSEKGLYYGYTF.

This clone was detected once. CDR3 nucleotides: TGTGCCAGCAGCGCGACTGGGTCCCGGGATTCACCCCTCCACTTT. Protein sequence: CASSATGSRDSPLHF. V is TRBV7-3 and J is TRBJ1-6; D call uncertain. Germline V gene data show CDR1 as SGHTA and CDR2 as FQGTGA. This CDR3 comprises 15 residues. Trimming stripped 5 bases from V and 8 bases from J, with 16 bases between.

V is TRBV7-8 and J is TRBJ2-4; 11 nucleotides align to TRBD2. Per the germline V gene, CDR1 is SGHVS and CDR2 is FQNEAQ. Unmatched junction bases numbered 16, after V lost 5 bases and J lost 7 bases. The CDR3 is 18 amino acids. CDR3 DNA sequence: TGTGCCAGCAGCCCGCAGACTAGCGGGATGACGTTGGTTAACATTCAGTACTTC. This translates into CASSPQTSGMTLVNIQYF.

The chain employs TRBV3-1 (or the pseudogene TRBV3-2) and TRBJ1-4; 7 bases are a match to TRBD1. The CDR3 is 14 residues long. The V and J ends lost 4 bases and 11 bases, in that order; junction bases with no gene match: 10. The germline CDR1 and CDR2 sequences are LGHDT and YNNKEL (reference sequence). The chain's CDR3 is CASSPTGSPEKLFF. CDR3 coding DNA: TGTGCCAGCAGCCCGACAGGGAGCCCTGAGAAACTGTTTTTT.